This is a list of T cell receptor beta chains from one sample in a study of cytomegalovirus exposure and HLA in healthy donors. This table comes from immunoSEQ multiplex PCR, and its TCRdb copy is limited to in-frame clones, with some not included. The data hold 200,000 to 250,000 clones, with approximately 83% observed a single time. Sample: PBMCs. The source is a woman aged 25-40 years in good health and CMV-seropositive. Both conserved end residues are part of each CDR3.

J: TRBJ2-7; V: TRBV5-8; CDR3: CASSQGQSKEQYF
J: TRBJ2-2; V: TRBV9; CDR3: CASSVVWNTGELFF
J: TRBJ2-3; V: TRBV28; CDR3: CASTPILGLQAVSTDTQYF
J: TRBJ2-7; V: TRBV27; CDR3: CASSFGLAGGSAYEQYF
J: TRBJ2-5; V: TRBV13; CDR3: CASSSPRGPSGETQYF
J: TRBJ1-5; V: TRBV4-2; CDR3: CASSQHTGQLNQPQHF
J: TRBJ2-1; V: TRBV5-6; CDR3: CASSLWSGRGSYNEQFF
J: TRBJ2-1; V: TRBV9; CDR3: CASSSMGLAGVVEQFF
J: TRBJ1-5; V: TRBV28; CDR3: CASTPTGDGGYQPQHF
J: TRBJ2-3; V: TRBV6-1; CDR3: CASSEALGGTDTQYF
J: TRBJ2-1; V: TRBV10-1; CDR3: CAVFRGSSSYNEQFF
J: TRBJ1-2; V: TRBV7-3; CDR3: CASSLGGGDNYGYTF
J: TRBJ2-7; V: TRBV27; CDR3: CASSMTSGSMEQYF
J: TRBJ2-1; V: TRBV6-4; CDR3: CASSVAGGGYEQFF
J: TRBJ2-1; V: TRBV19; CDR3: CASSTGTRANFGVNEQFF
J: TRBJ2-2; V: TRBV4-2; CDR3: CASSRLIAGEIAGELFF